The 10 T cell receptor beta chains presented below share a single source sample, sequenced in a study of patients and donors after allogeneic stem cell transplantation. TCRdb reanalysed the RT-PCR reads using MiXCR and keeps one entry per CDR3 protein. Altogether approximately 160,000 distinct CDR3 sequences are present, over 25% being singletons, with the ten largest covering around 3%. Sequencing was done on a sample of blood, either unsorted or a sorted T cell fraction (not recorded which). The receptors stem from a human donor who was either an allogeneic HSCT recipient or a stem cell or donor lymphocyte infusion donor (not recorded which). It is not recorded whose cells these are; they may come from a transplant donor.

The V and J genes are TRBV3-1 and TRBJ2-7; the match to TRBD1 covers 7 bases. The CDR3 length is 15 residues. V lost 6 bases and J lost 1; bases outside the gene matches: 9. In germline, CDR1 is LGHDT, CDR2 YNNKEL (reference sequence). Written as DNA, the CDR3 is TGTGCCAGCAGTATTTTCCCGGGACAGTCCTACGAGCAGTACTTC. The encoded protein is CASSIFPGQSYEQYF.

The V call is TRBV6-1, the J call TRBJ1-1; D not resolved. V was shortened by 3 bases and J by 3 bases, with 17 bases between the two germline ends. This CDR3 has 16 residues. Germline CDR1 and CDR2: MNHNS and SASEGT. Here the CDR3 reads CASSEPHGPSDTEAFF. CDR3 nucleotide sequence: TGTGCCAGCAGTGAGCCCCACGGGCCTTCGGACACTGAAGCTTTCTTT.

The chain is built from TRBV9 and TRBJ1-4; 10 bases map to TRBD1. The CDR3 sequence is 16 residues long. Per germline, CDR1 SGDLS and CDR2 YYNGEE. V shed 4 bases, J shed 5 bases, and the junction held 8 bases outside the gene matches. This CDR3 reads CASSPRDRGGNEKLFF. CDR3 in DNA: TGTGCCAGCAGCCCCCGGGACAGGGGAGGAAATGAAAAACTGTTTTTT.

This chain connects TRBV7-2 to TRBJ2-2; D ambiguous. Per germline, CDR1 SGHTA and CDR2 FQGNSA. V was pared by 1 base and J by 0 bases, with 9 bases between. The CDR3 contains 16 residues. CDR3 bases: TGTGCCAGCAGCTTAGTGCGCGCCTCGAACACCGGGGAGCTGTTTTTT. It is translated as CASSLVRASNTGELFF.

This clonotype has just a few counts. This rearrangement joins TRBV20-1 to TRBJ2-2; 9 bases are shared with TRBD1. Losses at the gene ends were 0 bases for V and 8 bases for J; bases not matched to a gene: 7. The CDR3 is made up of 15 amino acids. CDR1 is DFQATT and CDR2 is SNEGSKA in the germline V gene (reference sequence). CDR3 nucleotides: TGCAGTGCTAGAGACGGGACAGGGTTCTTAGGGGAGCTGTTTTTT. As protein: CSARDGTGFLGELFF.

The rearrangement links TRBV7-2 to TRBJ2-3; 10 bases line up with TRBD2. The CDR3 extends over 15 amino acids. Per the germline V gene, CDR1 is SGHTA and CDR2 is FQGNSA. V shed 5 bases, J shed 6 bases, and the junction held 8 bases outside the gene matches. The CDR3 here is CASSAGGSGRDTQYF. Written as DNA, the CDR3 is TGTGCCAGCAGCGCAGGGGGTAGCGGGAGGGATACGCAGTATTTT. The full variable domain, with the rest looked up from reference TRBV7-2 and TRBJ2-3, is GAGVSQSPSNKVTEKGKDVELRCDPISGHTALYWYRQSLGQGLEFLIYFQGNSAPDKSGLPSDRFSAERTGGSVSTLTIQRTQQEDSAVYLCASSAGGSGRDTQYFGPGTRLTVL.

The chain uses TRBV15 and TRBJ1-3; the match to TRBD1 covers 8 bases. V was pared by 1 base and J by 0 bases, with 5 bases of the junction left unmatched. Germline assignment: CDR1 LNHNV and CDR2 YYDKDF (reference sequence). The CDR3 loop spans 17 amino acids. CDR3 sequence reads: CATSRARQGFSGNTIYF. DNA for the CDR3: TGTGCCACCAGCAGAGCCCGACAGGGGTTCTCTGGAAACACCATATATTTT.

This clonotype was seen only a few times. This chain connects TRBV7-9 to TRBJ2-4; D tentatively fits TRBD1 or TRBD2 (5 bases each). V dropped 5 bases and J dropped 6 bases, with 17 bases sitting between them. This CDR3 has 15 amino acids. CDR1 is SEHNR and CDR2 is FQNEAQ in the germline V gene (reference sequence). The CDR3 region has the DNA TGTGCCAGCAGCCACGGGGTGGCAGGGAGAAACATTCAGTACTTC. It specifies CASSHGVAGRNIQYF. Together with reference TRBV7-9 and TRBJ2-4, the CDR3 gives the full variable domain: DTGVSQNPRHKITKRGQNVTFRCDPISEHNRLYWYRQTLGQGPEFLTYFQNEAQLEKSRLLSDRFSAERPKGSFSTLEIQRTEQGDSAMYLCASSHGVAGRNIQYFGAGTRLSVL.

This clonotype was observed a few times. The chain couples TRBV27 to TRBJ2-5, with 9 bases fitting TRBD2. Germline values: CDR1 MNHEY, CDR2 SMNVEV (reference sequence). Unmatched junction bases numbered 6, after V lost 2 bases and J lost 5 bases. There are 15 residues in the CDR3. The chain's CDR3 is CASSLQGLARETQYF. The CDR3 bases are TGTGCCAGCAGTTTACAGGGACTAGCACGGGAGACCCAGTACTTC.

The chain combines TRBV5-1 with TRBJ1-4; 8 nucleotides match TRBD1. Germline CDR1 SGHRS, CDR2 YFSETQ. Germline trimming cut 4 bases from V and 4 bases from J; bases unmatched to any gene: 6. This CDR3 region has 15 residues. CDR3 residues: CASSPGQGHNEKLFF. The CDR3 DNA follows: TGCGCCAGCAGCCCCGGACAGGGCCATAATGAAAAACTGTTTTTT.